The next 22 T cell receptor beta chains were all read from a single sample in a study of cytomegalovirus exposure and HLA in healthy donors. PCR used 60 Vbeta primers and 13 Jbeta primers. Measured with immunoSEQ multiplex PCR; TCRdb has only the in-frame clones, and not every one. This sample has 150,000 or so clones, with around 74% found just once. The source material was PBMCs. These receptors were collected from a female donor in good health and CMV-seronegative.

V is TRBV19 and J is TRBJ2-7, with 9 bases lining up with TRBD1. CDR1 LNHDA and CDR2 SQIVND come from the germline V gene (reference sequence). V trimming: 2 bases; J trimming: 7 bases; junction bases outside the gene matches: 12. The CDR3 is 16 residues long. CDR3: CASSIPTTGGLREQYF. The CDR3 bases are TGTGCCAGTAGTATACCCACGACAGGGGGTCTCCGGGAGCAGTACTTC.

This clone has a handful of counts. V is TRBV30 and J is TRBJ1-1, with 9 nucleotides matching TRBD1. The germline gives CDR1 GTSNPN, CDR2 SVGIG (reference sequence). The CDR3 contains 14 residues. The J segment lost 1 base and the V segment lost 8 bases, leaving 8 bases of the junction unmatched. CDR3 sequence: CAAGQGLGNTEAFF. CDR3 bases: TGTGCCGCGGGACAGGGTTTGGGGAACACTGAAGCTTTCTTT.

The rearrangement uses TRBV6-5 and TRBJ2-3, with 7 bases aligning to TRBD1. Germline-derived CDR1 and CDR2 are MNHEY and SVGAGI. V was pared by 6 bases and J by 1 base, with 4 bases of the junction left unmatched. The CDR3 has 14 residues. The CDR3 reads CASSRTGRTDTQYF. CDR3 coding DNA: TGTGCCAGCAGCAGGACAGGACGCACAGATACGCAGTATTTT.

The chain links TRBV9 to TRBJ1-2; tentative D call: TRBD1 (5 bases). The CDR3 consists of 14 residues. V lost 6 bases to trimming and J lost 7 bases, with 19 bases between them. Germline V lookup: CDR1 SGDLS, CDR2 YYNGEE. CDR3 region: CASTPHVGAFGYTF. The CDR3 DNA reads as TGTGCCAGCACCCCTCACGTAGGGGCCTTTGGCTACACCTTC.

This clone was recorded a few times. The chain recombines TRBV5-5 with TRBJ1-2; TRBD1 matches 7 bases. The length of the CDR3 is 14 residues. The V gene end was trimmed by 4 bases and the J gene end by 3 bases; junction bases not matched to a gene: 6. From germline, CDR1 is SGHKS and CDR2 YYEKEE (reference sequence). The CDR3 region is CASSLGQDHYGYTF. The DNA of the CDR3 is TGTGCCAGCAGCCTAGGACAGGACCACTATGGCTACACCTTC.

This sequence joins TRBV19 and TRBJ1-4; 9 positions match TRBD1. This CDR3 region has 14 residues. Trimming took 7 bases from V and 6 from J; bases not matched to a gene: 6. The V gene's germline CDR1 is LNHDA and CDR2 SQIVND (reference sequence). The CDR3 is CASTHRGPDEKLFF. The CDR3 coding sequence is TGTGCCAGTACCCACAGGGGGCCGGATGAAAAACTGTTTTTT. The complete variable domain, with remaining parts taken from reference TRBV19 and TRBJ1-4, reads DGGITQSPKYLFRKEGQNVTLSCEQNLNHDAMYWYRQDPGQGLRLIYYSQIVNDFQKGDIAEGYSVSREKKESFPLTVTSAQKNPTAFYLCASTHRGPDEKLFFGSGTQLSVL.

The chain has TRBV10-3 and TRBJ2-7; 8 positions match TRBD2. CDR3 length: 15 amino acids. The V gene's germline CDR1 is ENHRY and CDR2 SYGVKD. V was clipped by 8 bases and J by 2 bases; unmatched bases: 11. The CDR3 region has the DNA TGTGCCATCTCCACGACTAGCGCGGCGACCTACGAGCAGTACTTC. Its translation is CAISTTSAATYEQYF.

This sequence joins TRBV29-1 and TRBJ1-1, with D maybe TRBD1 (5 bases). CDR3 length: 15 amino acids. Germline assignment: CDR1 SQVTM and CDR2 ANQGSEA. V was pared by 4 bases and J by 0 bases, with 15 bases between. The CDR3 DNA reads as TGCAGCGTTGCCACACGGGGGGGGATGAACACTGAAGCTTTCTTT. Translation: CSVATRGGMNTEAFF.

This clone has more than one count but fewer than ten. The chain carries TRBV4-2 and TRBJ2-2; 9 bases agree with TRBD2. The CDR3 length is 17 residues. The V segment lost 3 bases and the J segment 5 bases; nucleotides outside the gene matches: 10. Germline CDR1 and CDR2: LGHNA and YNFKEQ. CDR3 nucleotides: TGTGCCAGCAGCCAGGCCCTTGCGGGGGGGCTGACCGGGGAGCTGTTTTTT. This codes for CASSQALAGGLTGELFF.

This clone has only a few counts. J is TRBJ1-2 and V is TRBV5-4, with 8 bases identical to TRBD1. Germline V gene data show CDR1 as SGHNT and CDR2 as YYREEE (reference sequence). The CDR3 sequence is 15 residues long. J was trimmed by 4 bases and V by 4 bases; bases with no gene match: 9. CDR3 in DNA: TGTGCCAGCAGCCATTCAGGGGGCGGCGGCTATGGCTACACCTTC. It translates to CASSHSGGGGYGYTF.

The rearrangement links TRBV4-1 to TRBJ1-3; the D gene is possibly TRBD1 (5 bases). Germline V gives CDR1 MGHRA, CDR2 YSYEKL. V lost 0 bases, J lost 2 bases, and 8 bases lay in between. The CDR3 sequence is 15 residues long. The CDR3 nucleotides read TGCGCCAGCAGCCAAGAGCGGGGCGCTGGAAACACCATATATTTT. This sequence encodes CASSQERGAGNTIYF.

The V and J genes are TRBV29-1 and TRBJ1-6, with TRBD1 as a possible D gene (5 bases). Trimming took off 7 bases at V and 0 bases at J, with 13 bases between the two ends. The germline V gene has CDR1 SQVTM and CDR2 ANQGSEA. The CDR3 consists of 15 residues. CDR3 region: CSARIDSSYNSPLHF. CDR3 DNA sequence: TGCAGCGCCCGAATCGACAGCTCCTATAATTCACCCCTCCACTTT.

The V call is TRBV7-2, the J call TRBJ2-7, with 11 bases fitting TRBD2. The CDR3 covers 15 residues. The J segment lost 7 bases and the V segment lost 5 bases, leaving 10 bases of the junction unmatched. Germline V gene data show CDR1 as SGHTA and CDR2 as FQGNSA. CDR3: CASSPTSGDLREQYF. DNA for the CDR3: TGTGCCAGCAGCCCGACTAGCGGGGATCTACGTGAGCAGTACTTC.

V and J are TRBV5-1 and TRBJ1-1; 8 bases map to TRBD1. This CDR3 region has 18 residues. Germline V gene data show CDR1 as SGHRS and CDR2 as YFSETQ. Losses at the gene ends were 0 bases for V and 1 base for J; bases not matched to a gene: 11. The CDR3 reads CASSLAFVGQETNTEAFF. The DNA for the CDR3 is TGCGCCAGCAGCTTGGCCTTCGTGGGACAGGAGACGAACACTGAAGCTTTCTTT.

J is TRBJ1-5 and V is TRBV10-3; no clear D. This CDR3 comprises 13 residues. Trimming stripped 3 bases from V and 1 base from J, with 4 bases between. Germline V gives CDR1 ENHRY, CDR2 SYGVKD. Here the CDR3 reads CAISELSNQPQHF. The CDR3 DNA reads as TGTGCCATCAGTGAACTCAGCAATCAGCCCCAGCATTTT.

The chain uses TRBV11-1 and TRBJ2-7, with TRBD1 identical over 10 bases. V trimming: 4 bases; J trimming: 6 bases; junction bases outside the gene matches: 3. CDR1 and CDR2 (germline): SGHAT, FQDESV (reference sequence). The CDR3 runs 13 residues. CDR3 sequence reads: CASSSDRGGEQYF. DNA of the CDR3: TGTGCCAGCAGCTCGGACAGGGGGGGCGAGCAGTACTTC.

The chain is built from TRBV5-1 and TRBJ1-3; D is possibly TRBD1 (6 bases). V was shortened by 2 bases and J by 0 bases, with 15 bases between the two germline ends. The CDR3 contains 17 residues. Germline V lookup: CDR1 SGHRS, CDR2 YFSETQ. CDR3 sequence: CASSLGQGIFSGNTIYF. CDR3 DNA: TGCGCCAGCAGCTTAGGGCAGGGGATATTCTCTGGAAACACCATATATTTT. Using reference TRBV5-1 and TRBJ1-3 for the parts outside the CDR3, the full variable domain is KAGVTQTPRYLIKTRGQQVTLSCSPISGHRSVSWYQQTPGQGLQFLFEYFSETQRNKGNFPGRFSGRQFSNSRSEMNVSTLELGDSALYLCASSLGQGIFSGNTIYFGEGSWLTVV.

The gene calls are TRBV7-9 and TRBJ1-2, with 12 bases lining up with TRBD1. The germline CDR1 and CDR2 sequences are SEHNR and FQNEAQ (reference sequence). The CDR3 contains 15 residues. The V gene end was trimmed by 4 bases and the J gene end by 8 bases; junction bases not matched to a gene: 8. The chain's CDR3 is CASSYPAGTGGGYTF. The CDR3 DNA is TGTGCCAGCAGCTATCCCGCCGGGACAGGGGGCGGCTACACCTTC.

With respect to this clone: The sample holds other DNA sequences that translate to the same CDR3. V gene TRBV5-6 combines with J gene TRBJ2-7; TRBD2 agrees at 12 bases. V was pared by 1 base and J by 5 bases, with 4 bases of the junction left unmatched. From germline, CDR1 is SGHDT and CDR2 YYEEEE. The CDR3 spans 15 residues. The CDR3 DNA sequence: TGTGCCAGCAGCTTGAGGACTAGCGGGATCAACGAGCAGTACTTC. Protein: CASSLRTSGINEQYF. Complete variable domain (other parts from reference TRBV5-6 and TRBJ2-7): DAGVTQSPTHLIKTRGQQVTLRCSPKSGHDTVSWYQQALGQGPQFIFQYYEEEERQRGNFPDRFSGHQFPNYSSELNVNALLLGDSALYLCASSLRTSGINEQYFGPGTRLTVT.

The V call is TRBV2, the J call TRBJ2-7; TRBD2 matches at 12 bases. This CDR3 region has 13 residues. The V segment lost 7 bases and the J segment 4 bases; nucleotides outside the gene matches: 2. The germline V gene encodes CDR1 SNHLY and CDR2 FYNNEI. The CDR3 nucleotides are TGTGCCAGCATACTAGCGGGAGGTTACGAGCAGTACTTC. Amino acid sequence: CASILAGGYEQYF.

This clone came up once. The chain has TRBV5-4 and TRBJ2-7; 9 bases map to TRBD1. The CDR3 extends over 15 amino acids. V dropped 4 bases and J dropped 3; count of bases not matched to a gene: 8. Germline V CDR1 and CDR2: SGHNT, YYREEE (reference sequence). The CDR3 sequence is CASSHNRGRIYEQYF. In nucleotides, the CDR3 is TGTGCCAGCAGCCACAACAGGGGGCGAATCTACGAGCAGTACTTC.

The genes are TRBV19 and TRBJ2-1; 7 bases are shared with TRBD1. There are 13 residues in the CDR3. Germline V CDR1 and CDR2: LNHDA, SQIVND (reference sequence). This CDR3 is CATSTGSGNEQFF. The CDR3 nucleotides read TGTGCGACTTCGACAGGGTCCGGAAATGAGCAGTTCTTC.